One and the same sample provided the 30 T cell receptor beta chains below, sequenced in a study of T-cell reconstitution after alpha-beta-depleted transplantation in children. Preparation of the TCRbeta library used unique molecular identifiers. TCRdb analysed the PCR reads with MiXCR anew, one entry per CDR3 protein. The table shows around 600,000 distinct CDR3 sequences, with under 30% occurring only once. The sequencing here drew on PBMCs, mostly from graft donor cells, taken 360 days after TCRalphabeta/CD19-depleted stem cell transplant. Every receptor here comes from a boy younger than two who had a stem cell transplant for acute myeloid leukemia, so the T cells may come from the graft donor.

V gene TRBV4-3 combines with J gene TRBJ2-3; no clear D gene. Trimming removed 1 base at V and 2 bases at J, with 7 bases between. Germline-derived CDR1 and CDR2 are LGHNA and YSLEER. The CDR3 has 14 amino acids. This CDR3 is CASSQGRSTDTQYF. DNA of the CDR3: TGCGCCAGCAGCCAAGGGCGGTCCACAGATACGCAGTATTTT.

This clonotype was detected only a few times. This chain uses TRBV29-1 with TRBJ2-7; TRBD1 might be the D (5 bases). The CDR3 spans 13 residues. The germline V and J ends were trimmed by 4 bases and 5 bases, with 15 bases remaining between them. Germline CDR1 reads SQVTM; CDR2 reads ANQGSEA. DNA of the CDR3: TGCAGCGTTGTAAGGCAGGGTGGCCACGAGCAGTACTTC. It yields the protein CSVVRQGGHEQYF.

This clonotype was observed a handful of times. This chain uses TRBV18 with TRBJ1-4; no clear D gene. V was trimmed by 8 bases and J by 4 bases, leaving 8 bases between them. Germline V gene sequence: CDR1 KGHSH, CDR2 LQKENI. This CDR3 has 12 amino acids. This CDR3 reads CASSPLNEKLFF. In nucleotides, the CDR3 is TGTGCCAGCAGCCCTCTTAATGAAAAACTGTTTTTT. Combining the CDR3 with reference TRBV18 and TRBJ1-4 gives the whole variable domain NAGVMQNPRHLVRRRGQEARLRCSPMKGHSHVYWYRQLPEEGLKFMVYLQKENIIDESGMPKERFSAEFPKEGPSILRIQQVVRGDSAAYFCASSPLNEKLFFGSGTQLSVL.

This CDR3 is CAISESSGTGGSEQYV. The CDR3, as DNA: TGTGCCATCAGTGAGTCCTCCGGGACAGGGGGAAGCGAGCAGTACGTC. The chain joins TRBV10-3 to TRBJ2-7, with 11 positions matching TRBD1. The V gene end was trimmed by 0 bases and the J gene end by 6 bases; junction bases not matched to a gene: 7. This CDR3 region has 16 residues. Germline loops: CDR1 ENHRY, CDR2 SYGVKD.

The CDR3 protein is CSARDLQDTIYF. The CDR3, as DNA: TGCAGTGCTAGAGATCTCCAGGACACCATATATTTT. The J gene is TRBJ1-3, the V gene TRBV20-1; no clear D gene. Trimming removed 0 bases from V and 8 bases from J, with 8 bases in between. The CDR3 is made up of 12 amino acids. CDR1 and CDR2 from the germline V gene are DFQATT and SNEGSKA (reference sequence).

This clonotype was seen many times. CDR3: CASSQNLGATDTQYF. CDR3 DNA sequence: TGTGCCAGCTCTCAGAACTTGGGGGCGACAGATACGCAGTATTTT. This chain joins TRBV18 and TRBJ2-3; maybe TRBD1 (6 bases). Germline values: CDR1 KGHSH, CDR2 LQKENI. This CDR3 contains 15 residues. Trimming took 6 bases from V and 3 from J, leaving 16 bases between them. Full variable domain (remainder filled in from reference TRBV18 and TRBJ2-3): NAGVMQNPRHLVRRRGQEARLRCSPMKGHSHVYWYRQLPEEGLKFMVYLQKENIIDESGMPKERFSAEFPKEGPSILRIQQVVRGDSAAYFCASSQNLGATDTQYFGPGTRLTVL.

This clonotype has more than one count but fewer than ten. The chain recombines TRBV12-3 or TRBV12-4 with TRBJ1-5, with D uncertain. The CDR3 loop spans 13 amino acids. Trimming took 3 bases from V and 9 from J, leaving 12 bases between them. CDR3 residues: CASSFEGGWPQHF. CDR3 nucleotide sequence: TGTGCCAGCAGTTTCGAGGGTGGATGGCCCCAGCATTTT.

The chain uses TRBV5-1 and TRBJ1-1, with D perhaps matching TRBD1 (6 bases). The CDR3 is 15 amino acids. Trimming stripped 4 bases from V and 3 bases from J, with 16 bases between. CDR1 and CDR2 from the germline V gene are SGHRS and YFSETQ. The CDR3 protein is CASSVGGQRHTEAFF. The DNA of the CDR3 is TGCGCCAGCAGCGTGGGGGGGCAGCGGCACACTGAAGCTTTCTTT. The variable domain in full, completed from reference TRBV5-1 and TRBJ1-1, reads KAGVTQTPRYLIKTRGQQVTLSCSPISGHRSVSWYQQTPGQGLQFLFEYFSETQRNKGNFPGRFSGRQFSNSRSEMNVSTLELGDSALYLCASSVGGQRHTEAFFGQGTRLTVV.

This clonotype was observed at least ten times. V usage is TRBV4-3 and J usage is TRBJ2-4; 8 bases line up with TRBD1. Germline V gene sequence: CDR1 LGHNA, CDR2 YSLEER. CDR3 length: 20 residues. The trim removed 0 bases at V and 0 bases at J, leaving 13 bases unmatched. The CDR3 region has the DNA TGCGCCAGCAGCCAAGATATGGACAGGGAAGTCGATGTAGCCAAAAACATTCAGTACTTC. Amino acids: CASSQDMDREVDVAKNIQYF.

There are a few counts of this clonotype. V usage is TRBV19 and J usage is TRBJ1-1; D remains ambiguous. There are 15 residues in the CDR3. Germline CDR1 is LNHDA and CDR2 is SQIVND (reference sequence). V lost 3 bases, J lost 1 base, and 12 bases lay in between. This chain's CDR3 is CASSIDKTGNTEAFF. The CDR3 nucleotides read TGTGCCAGTAGTATTGATAAGACGGGGAACACTGAAGCTTTCTTT.

The J gene is TRBJ2-3, the V gene TRBV5-5, with 10 bases fitting TRBD1. The trim removed 0 bases at V and 4 bases at J, leaving 8 bases unmatched. Germline CDR1 SGHKS, CDR2 YYEKEE (reference sequence). This CDR3 has 17 amino acids. CDR3 bases: TGTGCCAGCAGCTTGGGGCTCGTGGGACAGGGGTCAGATACGCAGTATTTT. Amino acids: CASSLGLVGQGSDTQYF.

This clonotype has ten or more counts. The rearrangement joins TRBV2 to TRBJ1-2; TRBD1 might be the D (5 bases). V lost 1 base to trimming and J lost 4 bases, with 13 bases between them. The germline V gene has CDR1 SNHLY and CDR2 FYNNEI. The CDR3 loop spans 15 amino acids. In DNA form, the CDR3 reads TGTGCCAGCAGTGAAGGGGGCGAGACAGCCTATGGCTACACCTTC. Its translation: CASSEGGETAYGYTF.

This clonotype showed up many times. The chain uses TRBV12-5 and TRBJ2-2; 9 bases are a match to TRBD2. Trimming took 6 bases from V and 10 from J; bases not matched to a gene: 18. The CDR3 totals 17 residues. Germline lookup yields CDR1 LGHNT and CDR2 FRNRAP. CDR3 sequence reads: CASGYNPGAGGPEELFF. In nucleotides, the CDR3 is TGTGCTAGTGGCTACAATCCGGGGGCGGGGGGGCCGGAGGAGCTGTTTTTT.

The V call is TRBV10-2, the J call TRBJ2-7; possibly TRBD2 for D (6 bases). From germline, CDR1 is WSHSY and CDR2 SAAADI. The CDR3 covers 17 residues. V lost 0 bases and J lost 2, with 17 bases in between. DNA of the CDR3: TGCGCCAGCAGTGAGTCGGAGGGACTTTCGGGGGCCTACGAGCAGTACGTC. Residues: CASSESEGLSGAYEQYV.

The V gene is TRBV6-1, the J gene TRBJ2-2, with D possibly being TRBD1 (5 bases). The germline CDR1 and CDR2 sequences are MNHNS and SASEGT. The V gene lost 6 bases and the J gene lost 6 bases, with 14 bases spanning the gap. The length of the CDR3 is 14 residues. In nucleotides, the CDR3 is TGTGCCAGCAGCCGCACCTCAGGGCCCGGGGAGCTGTTTTTT. Translated: CASSRTSGPGELFF.

Ten or more counts support this clonotype. The CDR3 DNA reads TGTGCCAGCAGTTACGGGGGGCACAATGAGCAGTTCTTC. It translates to CASSYGGHNEQFF. The chain joins TRBV6-5 to TRBJ2-1; D may match TRBD1 or TRBD2 (6 bases each). Deletions cut 2 bases from V and 5 bases from J, with 7 bases between. The germline gives CDR1 MNHEY, CDR2 SVGAGI. CDR3 size: 13 residues.

V usage is TRBV4-3 and J usage is TRBJ2-1; the D gene is possibly TRBD2 (6 bases). The CDR3 has 15 amino acids. Trimming stripped 2 bases from V and 9 bases from J, with 17 bases between. Per germline, CDR1 LGHNA and CDR2 YSLEER. The CDR3 DNA reads TGCGCCAGCAGCCAACAAACCTATAGCGGCAGTGAGCAGTTCTTC. Translating it yields CASSQQTYSGSEQFF.

This clonotype has more than one count but fewer than ten. For the CDR3, the DNA is TGCAGTGCAAACGGACTAGCGGGGACCGAGGGGAGCTCCTACAATGAGCAGTTCTTC. It translates to CSANGLAGTEGSSYNEQFF. This chain links TRBV20-1 with TRBJ2-1; 12 bases are shared with TRBD2. The germline CDR1 and CDR2 sequences are DFQATT and SNEGSKA (reference sequence). V lost 6 bases to trimming and J lost 0 bases; unmatched junction nucleotides: 15. CDR3 length: 19 amino acids.

The chain has TRBV25-1 and TRBJ2-5; D unresolved. With 1 base removed from V and 5 bases from J, the gap between germline ends came to 11 bases. The germline gives CDR1 MGHDK, CDR2 SYGVNS. This CDR3 spans 14 amino acids. Written as DNA, the CDR3 is TGTGCCAGCAGTGAATTGGTGGGTCGGGAGACCCAGTACTTC. Its translation: CASSELVGRETQYF.

The sample holds many counts of this clonotype. The chain has TRBV10-3 and TRBJ2-1, with 8 bases fitting TRBD2. The trim removed 5 bases at V and 5 bases at J, leaving 11 bases unmatched. Germline values: CDR1 ENHRY, CDR2 SYGVKD. The CDR3 covers 16 residues. The CDR3 coding sequence is TGTGCCATCAGTACAAACGCGGGGGGCGGCGACAATGAGCAGTTCTTC. As protein: CAISTNAGGGDNEQFF.

This clonotype has ten or more counts. This CDR3 is CATSRDQRRDLNYGYTF. In nucleotides, the CDR3 is TGTGCCACCAGCAGAGATCAACGGAGGGATTTGAACTATGGCTACACCTTC. The chain has TRBV15 and TRBJ1-2; no firm D call. The germline V gene has CDR1 LNHNV and CDR2 YYDKDF (reference sequence). V lost 0 bases and J 2 bases, leaving 16 bases between the germline ends. This CDR3 contains 17 residues.

This clonotype was seen a few times. The V and J genes are TRBV12-3 or TRBV12-4 and TRBJ1-3; D ambiguous. Trimming removed 6 bases from V and 4 bases from J, with 13 bases in between. CDR3 size: 14 residues. DNA of the CDR3: TGTGCCAGCAGCCCGGTGGTGAGGGGAAACACCATATATTTT. Translated, it gives CASSPVVRGNTIYF.

The CDR3 coding sequence is TGCAGTGCTACAGCTCTAGGGGGGTCTTCACCCCTCCACTTT. Protein sequence: CSATALGGSSPLHF. The J gene is TRBJ1-6, the V gene TRBV20-1; D may be TRBD1 (6 bases). Trimming left V 4 bases short and J 9 bases short, with 16 bases between. This CDR3 is 14 amino acids long. Germline V lookup: CDR1 DFQATT, CDR2 SNEGSKA (reference sequence).

A remark on this clonotype: This clone may be a read error of a much larger clone one base away. The chain joins TRBV2 to TRBJ2-1; D possibly corresponds to TRBD2 (6 bases). Per germline, CDR1 SNHLY and CDR2 FYNNEI. The CDR3 has 16 amino acids. V was shortened by 4 bases and J by 4 bases, with 17 bases between the two germline ends. The CDR3 region is CASSGIGNSGYNEQFF. In DNA, the CDR3 is TGTGCCAGCAGTGGGATCGGGAATAGCGGTTACAATGAGCAGTTCTTC.

In this sample, this clonotype turned up many times. The rearrangement joins TRBV20-1 to TRBJ2-3; TRBD2 matches 8 bases. CDR1 is DFQATT and CDR2 is SNEGSKA in the germline V gene (reference sequence). The CDR3 contains 15 residues. V lost 5 bases to trimming and J lost 4 bases; unmatched junction nucleotides: 11. The CDR3 loop reads CSARPGTRFADTQYF. The CDR3 DNA reads as TGCAGTGCTCGACCAGGGACTAGATTTGCAGATACGCAGTATTTT.

This clonotype was found a few times. The chain uses TRBV28 and TRBJ2-1, with D uncertain. Germline CDR1 MDHEN, CDR2 SYDVKM. V was trimmed by 4 bases and J by 8 bases, leaving 15 bases between them. CDR3 length equals 14 residues. The CDR3 DNA reads TGTGCCAGCAGTTCCCCGACAAGGGTACATGAGCAGTTCTTC. It codes for CASSSPTRVHEQFF.

At least ten counts were recorded for this clonotype. The chain combines TRBV24-1 with TRBJ2-3; 8 nucleotides line up with TRBD2. The CDR3 runs to 13 residues. The V segment lost 12 bases and the J segment 2 bases; nucleotides outside the gene matches: 6. Germline V lookup: CDR1 KGHDR, CDR2 SFDVKD. This CDR3 is CASQAGVTDTQYF. The CDR3 DNA reads TGTGCCTCGCAAGCGGGGGTCACAGATACGCAGTATTTT.

The rearrangement links TRBV2 to TRBJ2-1, with TRBD2 matching over 7 bases. V trimming: 8 bases; J trimming: 6 bases; junction bases outside the gene matches: 4. The CDR3 runs 12 residues. CDR1 is SNHLY, CDR2 FYNNEI, per germline. Here the CDR3 DNA reads TGTGCCAGCGGGGCGGGGGTCAATGAGCAGTTCTTC. Amino acids: CASGAGVNEQFF.

The V gene is TRBV11-2, the J gene TRBJ2-1; D ambiguous. Trimming cost V 3 bases and J 9 bases, with 15 bases left between them. Per germline, CDR1 SGHAT and CDR2 FQNNGV. The CDR3 totals 14 residues. The DNA of the CDR3 is TGTGCCAGCAGCTTCTTGGCCATGGCTAGTGAGCAGTTCTTC. Its protein product is CASSFLAMASEQFF.

V and J are TRBV20-1 and TRBJ2-7; D may be TRBD1 or TRBD2 (6 bases each). The CDR3 contains 14 residues. The V and J ends lost 6 bases and 3 bases respectively, with 18 bases between them. Looked up from germline, CDR1 is DFQATT and CDR2 is SNEGSKA (reference sequence). For the CDR3, the DNA is TGCAGTGCCCTACTCACAGGGACTGACTACGAGCAGTACTTC. Translating it yields CSALLTGTDYEQYF.